Following are 10 T cell receptor beta chains from one sample sequenced in a study of shared clonotypes between healthy human individuals. Naive CD8 cells lacked CD45RO, underwent positive selection for CCR7 and left out terminally differentiated effector memory CD45RA+ cells. TCRdb keeps only in-frame clones here, not all; method: immunoSEQ multiplex PCR. The table has 500,000 to 700,000 clones, 90% to 95% seen once. The material sequenced was naive CD8+ T cells sorted from blood. The receptors here all came from a woman in her twenties or thirties in good health.

The rearrangement joins TRBV13 to TRBJ2-7; 9 bases align to TRBD1. With 5 bases clipped from V and 2 bases from J, the junction kept 7 bases outside the gene matches. Looked up from germline, CDR1 is PRHDT and CDR2 is FYEKMQ (reference sequence). The CDR3 has 15 residues. The CDR3: CASSTRTGEPYEQYF. As DNA, the CDR3 is TGTGCCAGCAGCACCCGGACAGGGGAACCCTACGAGCAGTACTTC.

The gene calls are TRBV6-6 and TRBJ1-1; D is ambiguous. Germline-derived CDR1 and CDR2 are MNHNY and SVGAGI (reference sequence). V dropped 6 bases and J dropped 8 bases, with 13 bases sitting between them. The CDR3 contains 12 residues. The CDR3 DNA sequence: TGTGCCAGCAGCATAGGTGGGTCCGAAGCTTTCTTT. Amino acids: CASSIGGSEAFF.

This clone was detected a few times. The chain links TRBV13 to TRBJ1-2, with 8 bases fitting TRBD1. The CDR3 is 15 amino acids. V was pared by 5 bases and J by 8 bases, with 13 bases of the junction left unmatched. Germline V gene data show CDR1 as PRHDT and CDR2 as FYEKMQ (reference sequence). The CDR3 loop is CASSADRAAPGGYTF. In DNA form, the CDR3 reads TGTGCCAGCAGCGCGGACAGGGCTGCGCCGGGGGGCTACACCTTC.

The rearrangement links TRBV9 to TRBJ1-5; no clear D. V lost 0 bases and J lost 6, with 10 bases in between. The CDR3 is 14 residues long. Germline CDR1 and CDR2: SGDLS and YYNGEE. CDR3 in amino acids: CASSVGSGSQPQHF. In DNA, the CDR3 is TGTGCCAGCAGCGTAGGATCGGGTTCTCAGCCCCAGCATTTT.

This chain uses TRBV5-8 with TRBJ1-5; no definite D call. Germline CDR1 reads SGHTS; CDR2 reads YDEGEE. V lost 2 bases and J lost 0, with 9 bases in between. The CDR3 runs 15 residues. The DNA for the CDR3 is TGTGCCAGCAGCTTTTGGGGATATAGCAATCAGCCCCAGCATTTT. Its protein is CASSFWGYSNQPQHF.

This chain connects TRBV19 to TRBJ1-5, with TRBD1 as a possible D gene (5 bases). Looked up from germline, CDR1 is LNHDA and CDR2 is SQIVND (reference sequence). V gave up 5 bases and J gave up 0 bases, with 14 bases separating them. This CDR3 comprises 16 residues. CDR3 nucleotides: TGTGCCAGTAGTCCCGCGGGGGGAGATAGCAATCAGCCCCAGCATTTT. Protein sequence: CASSPAGGDSNQPQHF.

The chain employs TRBV5-6 and TRBJ1-2; D gene ambiguous. The CDR3 runs to 15 residues. CDR1 and CDR2 from the germline V gene are SGHDT and YYEEEE. Trimming took 0 bases from V and 1 from J, leaving 10 bases between them. The CDR3 region is CASSLGPFDNYGYTF. In DNA, the CDR3 is TGTGCCAGCAGCTTGGGGCCCTTTGATAACTATGGCTACACCTTC.

To note about this clone: Other DNA sequences in the sample encode the same CDR3. V usage is TRBV5-4 and J usage is TRBJ1-1; 8 positions agree with TRBD1. The CDR3 spans 12 residues. Trimming removed 4 bases from V and 8 bases from J; junction bases left unmatched: 4. Germline CDR1 SGHNT, CDR2 YYREEE (reference sequence). CDR3 residues: CASSPGTGEAFF. DNA for the CDR3: TGTGCCAGCAGCCCGGGGACAGGAGAAGCTTTCTTT.

The chain has TRBV19 and TRBJ2-2, with a possible D match to TRBD2 (6 bases). Germline V lookup: CDR1 LNHDA, CDR2 SQIVND (reference sequence). Trimming removed 2 bases from V and 4 bases from J, with 11 bases in between. The CDR3 length is 15 residues. DNA for the CDR3: TGTGCCAGTAGTATACACACTAGCACCACCGGGGAGCTGTTTTTT. It encodes CASSIHTSTTGELFF.

CDR3 nucleotides: TGTGCCAGCAGTTTAGGGACAGGGGGCATGCCTTCGGTCTACGAGCAGTACTTC. Translating it yields CASSLGTGGMPSVYEQYF. The chain joins TRBV27 to TRBJ2-7, with 12 bases identical to TRBD1. This CDR3 contains 18 residues. V shed 2 bases, J shed 3 bases, and the junction held 11 bases outside the gene matches. Germline CDR1 MNHEY, CDR2 SMNVEV (reference sequence).